These 8 T cell receptor beta chains came from one sample sequenced in a study of cytomegalovirus exposure and HLA in healthy donors. PCR employed 60 Vbeta and 13 Jbeta primers. Data came from immunoSEQ multiplex PCR; TCRdb stores just in-frame clones and leaves some out. The sample carries about 170,000 clones, 80% to 90% recorded once. The sequencing sample was made of PBMCs. The receptor set was obtained from a male donor in good health and CMV-seronegative.

CDR3 protein: CASSLGLVSPYNEQFF. CDR3 DNA: TGTGCCAGCAGCTTGGGACTAGTCTCGCCCTACAATGAGCAGTTCTTC. The V and J genes are TRBV5-4 and TRBJ2-1; possibly TRBD2 for D (6 bases). With 0 bases removed from V and 2 bases from J, the gap between germline ends came to 12 bases. CDR1 SGHNT and CDR2 YYREEE come from the germline V gene (reference sequence). The CDR3 is 16 amino acids.

This chain links TRBV7-2 with TRBJ2-7; D is possibly TRBD2 (5 bases). With 5 bases removed from V and 2 bases from J, the gap between germline ends came to 13 bases. CDR3 length equals 14 residues. Germline V lookup: CDR1 SGHTA, CDR2 FQGNSA. The CDR3: CASSANSGTYEQYF. CDR3 sequence (DNA): TGTGCCAGCAGCGCCAATTCCGGGACCTACGAGCAGTACTTC.

The chain uses TRBV7-6 and TRBJ2-2, with TRBD2 matching over 8 bases. V shed 5 bases and J 5 bases; nucleotides not matched to a gene: 7. The germline CDR1 and CDR2 sequences are SGHVS and FNYEAQ. CDR3 length: 15 amino acids. In nucleotides, the CDR3 is TGTGCCAGCAGCCTCAGCCGGGGGGGAACCGGGGAGCTGTTTTTT. Amino acids: CASSLSRGGTGELFF. The entire variable domain, with the rest obtained from reference TRBV7-6 and TRBJ2-2, is as follows: GAGVSQSPRYKVTKRGQDVALRCDPISGHVSLYWYRQALGQGPEFLTYFNYEAQQDKSGLPNDRFSAERPEGSISTLTIQRTEQRDSAMYRCASSLSRGGTGELFFGEGSRLTVL.

The chain carries TRBV6-6 and TRBJ2-1; D is possibly TRBD2 (5 bases). The CDR3 is made up of 15 amino acids. Per germline, CDR1 MNHNY and CDR2 SVGAGI (reference sequence). Deletions cut 7 bases from V and 3 bases from J, with 16 bases between. The CDR3 is CASTEDSTFYNEQFF. In DNA, the CDR3 is TGTGCCAGCACCGAGGACTCGACGTTCTACAATGAGCAGTTCTTC.

CDR3 sequence (DNA): TGTGCCATCAGTGATTCCGGCTACGAGCAGTACTTC. This sequence encodes CAISDSGYEQYF. The chain links TRBV10-3 to TRBJ2-7, with D uncertain. Germline lookup yields CDR1 ENHRY and CDR2 SYGVKD. The length of the CDR3 is 12 residues. Between the trimmed V and J ends, which lost 3 bases and 3 bases, there was a span of 6 bases.

This clone was seen only a few times. The V gene is TRBV5-4, the J gene TRBJ2-2; 8 positions match TRBD2. V gave up 0 bases and J gave up 1 base; unmatched junction bases: 5. Germline CDR1 reads SGHNT; CDR2 reads YYREEE (reference sequence). CDR3 length: 17 residues. The CDR3 spells CASSLAPRGGNTGELFF. DNA of the CDR3: TGTGCCAGCAGCTTGGCCCCACGGGGGGGGAACACCGGGGAGCTGTTTTTT.

The chain is built from TRBV5-1 and TRBJ2-5; no clear D. Trimming removed 4 bases at V and 1 base at J, with 5 bases between. Per germline, CDR1 SGHRS and CDR2 YFSETQ. The CDR3 runs to 12 residues. As DNA, the CDR3 is TGCGCCAGCAGCCCCAGCCAAGAGACCCAGTACTTC. Translated, it gives CASSPSQETQYF.

This clone was observed a single time. This chain uses TRBV7-6 with TRBJ2-2, with 10 bases that match TRBD1. Germline V CDR1 and CDR2: SGHVS, FNYEAQ. Trimming at V came to 7 bases and at J to 3 bases, leaving 14 bases not matched to a gene. CDR3 size: 18 residues. For the CDR3, the DNA is TGTGCCAGCACCGTATTCCGGCCGGGACAGGGGTACACCGGGGAGCTGTTTTTT. Encoded protein: CASTVFRPGQGYTGELFF.